A selection of T cell receptor beta chains follows, all from one sample in a study of shared clonotypes between healthy human individuals. Sequenced by immunoSEQ multiplex PCR; TCRdb stores in-frame clones only, minus some. The repertoire holds about 680,000 clones, with about 91% as singletons. The sample comprised naive CD8+ T cells sorted from blood. The receptors shown here come from a man aged 30 to 39 in good health. CDR3s include the opening cysteine and the closing phenylalanine or tryptophan. The D gene is left open where the match is weak. A row's size may be missing; if present it is once, few, many or a size class.

clone size,V gene,J gene,CDR3 length,D gene,CDR3 protein,CDR3 DNA
-,TRBV5-5,TRBJ2-5,15,TRBD1,CASSLIFGQGITQYF,TGTGCCAGCAGCTTAATATTCGGACAGGGTATAACCCAGTACTTC
-,TRBV19,TRBJ2-3,16,-,CASSRRRASGTDTQYF,TGTGCCAGTAGTAGAAGGAGGGCCTCGGGAACAGATACGCAGTATTTT
-,TRBV28,TRBJ2-1,20,TRBD2,CASSLLAGEGKSGRLDEQFF,TGTGCCAGCAGTTTATTGGCAGGGGAAGGGAAGAGCGGGAGGTTGGATGAGCAGTTCTTC
-,TRBV5-4,TRBJ2-1,11,-,CASRMGNEQFF,TGTGCCAGCAGAATGGGCAATGAGCAGTTCTTC
-,TRBV5-4,TRBJ2-5,15,-,CASSLSTEYQETQYF,TGTGCCAGCAGCTTATCGACAGAGTACCAAGAGACCCAGTACTTC
-,TRBV4-1,TRBJ2-7,13,-,CASSQGHPYEQYF,TGCGCCAGCAGCCAAGGACACCCCTACGAGCAGTACTTC
-,TRBV4-1,TRBJ2-3,17,TRBD2,CASSHLGLAGGADTQYF,TGCGCCAGCAGCCACCTCGGACTAGCGGGAGGGGCAGATACGCAGTATTTT
-,TRBV6-5,TRBJ1-1,12,-,CASSRGYTEAFF,TGTGCCAGCAGTCGCGGTTACACTGAAGCTTTCTTT
-,TRBV7-9,TRBJ1-2,12,TRBD1,CASSLDRDGYTF,TGTGCCAGCAGTCTAGACAGGGACGGCTACACCTTC
-,TRBV7-9,TRBJ2-7,15,TRBD2,CASSLASGRSYEQYF,TGTGCCAGCAGCTTAGCTAGCGGGCGCTCCTACGAGCAGTACTTC
-,TRBV6-5,TRBJ2-1,13,-,CASNTGAGGEQFF,TGTGCCAGCAATACGGGAGCCGGGGGTGAGCAGTTCTTC
-,TRBV5-4,TRBJ2-1,13,-,CASSADYGDEQFF,TGTGCCAGCAGCGCAGACTATGGGGATGAGCAGTTCTTC
-,TRBV19,TRBJ1-4,15,-,CASSTRQPTNEKLFF,TGTGCCAGTAGTACCAGACAGCCAACTAATGAAAAACTGTTTTTT
-,TRBV10-3,TRBJ2-7,14,-,CAISEVPAGYEQYF,TGTGCCATCAGTGAGGTCCCGGCCGGGTACGAGCAGTACTTC
-,TRBV27,TRBJ2-7,14,TRBD1,CASSSKGQPYEQYF,TGTGCCAGCAGTTCTAAGGGACAGCCCTACGAGCAGTACTTC
-,TRBV27,TRBJ2-2,12,-,CASSYGGVELFF,TGTGCCAGCAGTTATGGCGGGGTGGAGCTGTTTTTT
-,TRBV5-1,TRBJ2-2,14,-,CASSYMPGPGELFF,TGCGCCAGCAGTTATATGCCCGGGCCCGGGGAGCTGTTTTTT
-,TRBV27,TRBJ2-7,16,-,CASTDRGIPGTYEQYF,TGTGCCAGCACCGATCGTGGGATCCCGGGGACCTACGAGCAGTACTTC
-,TRBV20-1,TRBJ1-4,11,-,CSASIREKLFF,TGCAGTGCTTCCATCCGAGAAAAACTGTTTTTT
-,TRBV5-6,TRBJ2-1,16,TRBD2,CASSGAGGSSYNEQFF,TGTGCCAGCAGCGGTGCGGGGGGTAGCTCCTACAATGAGCAGTTCTTC
-,TRBV5-6,TRBJ2-1,16,TRBD2,CASSLGTRISYNEQFF,TGTGCCAGCAGCTTGGGGACTAGGATCTCCTACAATGAGCAGTTCTTC
-,TRBV5-1,TRBJ2-1,14,-,CASSLAGVYNEQFF,TGCGCCAGCAGCTTGGCGGGAGTATACAATGAGCAGTTCTTC
-,TRBV19,TRBJ1-5,14,TRBD1,CASSIRTGDQPQHF,TGTGCCAGTAGTATCCGGACAGGGGACCAGCCCCAGCATTTT
-,TRBV11-2,TRBJ1-3,15,-,CASSLVTASGNTIYF,TGTGCCAGCAGCTTAGTGACAGCCTCTGGAAACACCATATATTTT
-,TRBV5-5,TRBJ2-7,11,-,CASSLAHEQYF,TGTGCCAGCAGCCTCGCGCACGAGCAGTACTTC
-,TRBV7-2,TRBJ2-7,14,TRBD2,CASSFAGGSYEQYF,TGTGCCAGCAGCTTTGCGGGAGGGTCCTACGAGCAGTACTTC
-,TRBV7-9,TRBJ1-1,10,-,CASSGGEAFF,TGTGCCAGCAGCGGGGGTGAAGCTTTCTTT
-,TRBV9,TRBJ2-2,14,TRBD2,CASSGGTRPGELFF,TGTGCCAGCAGCGGGGGGACTAGGCCCGGGGAGCTGTTTTTT
-,TRBV27,TRBJ1-5,15,-,CASSLYHRGGQPQHF,TGTGCCAGCAGTTTATATCATCGGGGAGGTCAGCCCCAGCATTTT
-,TRBV19,TRBJ2-7,12,-,CASSIGGNEQYF,TGTGCCAGTAGTATAGGAGGAAACGAGCAGTACTTC
-,TRBV10-2,TRBJ1-5,14,-,CASSESGYNQPQHF,TGCGCCAGCAGTGAGTCGGGGTACAATCAGCCCCAGCATTTT
-,TRBV7-2,TRBJ1-1,14,TRBD1,CASSHDRADTEAFF,TGTGCCAGCAGCCACGACAGGGCGGACACTGAAGCTTTCTTT
once,TRBV9,TRBJ1-3,11,-,CASKGQNTIYF,TGTGCCAGCAAGGGGCAAAACACCATATATTTT
-,TRBV30,TRBJ1-1,13,TRBD1,CAWNYRGGTEAFF,TGTGCCTGGAATTACAGGGGCGGCACTGAAGCTTTCTTT
-,TRBV7-9,TRBJ2-7,11,-,CASSVSYEQYF,TGTGCCAGCAGTGTATCTTACGAGCAGTACTTC
-,TRBV5-4,TRBJ1-1,14,-,CASSRTIMNTEAFF,TGTGCCAGCAGCCGCACAATAATGAACACTGAAGCTTTCTTT
-,TRBV6-5,TRBJ2-7,14,-,CASSKRRLSYEQYF,TGTGCCAGCAGTAAACGGAGGTTATCCTACGAGCAGTACTTC
-,TRBV7-9,TRBJ2-5,15,-,CASIPGVGQERAQYF,TGTGCCAGCATCCCTGGAGTTGGGCAAGAGCGGGCCCAGTACTTC
-,TRBV9,TRBJ2-3,17,-,CASSDLTSGGSTDTQYF,TGTGCCAGCAGCGACCTCACGAGCGGAGGGAGCACAGATACGCAGTATTTT
-,TRBV5-4,TRBJ2-7,15,TRBD2,CASSLPTSGIYEQYF,TGTGCCAGCAGCCTGCCGACTAGCGGGATCTACGAGCAGTACTTC
-,TRBV7-6,TRBJ2-7,16,-,CASSLGADESSYEQYF,TGTGCCAGCAGCTTAGGGGCGGATGAGAGCTCCTACGAGCAGTACTTC
once,TRBV13,TRBJ2-1,16,TRBD2,CASSLDGGSSYNEQFF,TGTGCCAGCAGCTTAGACGGGGGGAGCTCCTACAATGAGCAGTTCTTC
-,TRBV6-5,TRBJ2-1,15,TRBD2,CASSRLAGGYNEQFF,TGTGCCAGCAGTCGACTAGCGGGAGGGTACAATGAGCAGTTCTTC
-,TRBV5-1,TRBJ2-7,17,TRBD2,CASSLGLAPESSYEQYF,TGCGCCAGCAGCTTGGGACTAGCCCCAGAAAGCTCCTACGAGCAGTACTTC